This T cell receptor beta chain was sequenced in a study of sequential checkpoint blockade in melanoma (dated by TCRdb to between 2019 and 2020). About the full investigation: In a 1:1 randomization, patients received either first-line nivolumab then ipilimumab (arm A) or ipilimumab then nivolumab (arm B). DNA from 90 or so pretreatment melanoma tumor samples was subjected to TCRbeta immunosequencing. Over 20 patients had matched tumor biopsies taken before treatment and at week 13, after single-agent nivolumab (arm A) or ipilimumab (arm B). Maintenance nivolumab was given following each of the two trial sequences. In about 80% of the matched pre- and post-treatment tumor biopsy pairs, both biopsies came from the same lesion.

The treatment or condition tag for this specimen amounts to: randomized to nivolumab then ipilimumab (arm A) or the reverse (arm B). Prior DNA-damaging chemotherapy had not been received by any trial patient. Samples were obtained from patients with melanoma enrolled in CheckMate 064, a randomized, open-label phase II trial of sequential checkpoint blockade. Tumor TCR sequencing used genomic DNA from formalin-fixed paraffin-embedded (FFPE) tissue samples. On the study overall, not on this receptor specifically: Validation of the response-prediction model combining TCR metrics and mutation burden is needed in larger, independent patient cohorts. Tumor T-cell fraction and clonality were correlated with PD-L1 staining and CD8+ T-cell counts, but not with mutational load. Patients with increases in tumor T-cell fraction and clonality by week 13 were approximately 30 times more likely to achieve clinical benefit. Within-arm analyses of tumor T-cell fraction were limited by small sample sizes and reduced statistical power. In the nivolumab-first arm (arm A), pretreatment tumor TIL clonality was associated with response (P = .04).

The immunoSEQ Assay was used to immunosequence TCRbeta CDR3 regions from genomic DNA. Genomic DNA was amplified by bias-controlled multiplex PCR before high-throughput sequencing. Turning to the authors' computational methods: To quantify the absolute abundance of each unique TCRbeta CDR3 region, the sequences were collapsed and filtered. Clonality, defined as 1 minus Pielou's evenness, was calculated using productive rearrangements only. Tumor T-cell fraction was calculated by normalizing TCRbeta template counts to the amount of usable DNA, which was estimated from several housekeeping genes. A previously published method was used to identify clones whose frequencies were significantly greater in on-treatment samples than in baseline samples. Imported from immuneACCESS, the table was reduced by TCRdb to in-frame sequences with V and J called. These copies leave out some clones; in studies compared against another copy, an unresolved V gene accounts for under half, and the cause of the remainder is not known. V, J and clone size are taken as reported in that table, and D and trimming were inferred from the DNA itself. This sample is represented by about 2,900 clones; roughly a quarter of them were singletons. Together, the top ten hold around 10% of the sample.

This clone was recorded a few times. Its antigen remains undetermined. Base qualities are not at hand, and no much larger clone is one base apart. Trimming costs V 6 bases and J 3 bases, and their ends lie 3 bases apart. The CDR3 spans 11 residues, from the cysteine through the phenylalanine. The sequence is cut down to CDR3 DNA, 33 bases in frame from base 1. This sequence was found in a human donor with melanoma. The sequencing used tumor tissue (inferred from file names), collected from a patient given nivolumab and ipilimumab in sequence. The receptor chain draws on TRBV6-7 and TRBJ2-1; no D gene is confidently identified. TRBV6-7 is filed as an ORF, its function uncertain. The CDR3 region reads CASSRYNEQFF. The DNA sequence is as follows: TGTGCCAGCAGCCGCTACAATGAGCAGTTCTTC.